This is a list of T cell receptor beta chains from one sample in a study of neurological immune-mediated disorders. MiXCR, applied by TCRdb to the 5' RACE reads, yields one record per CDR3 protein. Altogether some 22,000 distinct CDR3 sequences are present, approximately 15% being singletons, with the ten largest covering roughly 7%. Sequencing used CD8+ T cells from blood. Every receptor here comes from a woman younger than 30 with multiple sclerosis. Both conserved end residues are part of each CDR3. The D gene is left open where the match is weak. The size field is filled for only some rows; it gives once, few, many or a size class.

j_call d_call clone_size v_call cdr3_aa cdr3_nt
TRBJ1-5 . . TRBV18 CASSPSGENQPQHF TGTGCCAGCTCACCAAGCGGAGAGAATCAGCCCCAGCATTTT
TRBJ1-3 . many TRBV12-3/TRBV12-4 CASSFGDTIYF TGTGCCAGCAGTTTCGGCGACACCATATATTTT
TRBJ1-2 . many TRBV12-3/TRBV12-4 CASSEGPLSGFYGYTF TGTGCCAGCAGTGAAGGACCACTGTCAGGTTTCTATGGCTACACCTTC
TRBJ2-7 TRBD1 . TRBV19 CATTDRDYEQYF TGTGCCACCACGGACAGGGACTACGAGCAGTACTTC
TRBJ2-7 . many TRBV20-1 CSAREHKSYEQYF TGCAGTGCTAGAGAGCACAAAAGCTACGAGCAGTACTTC
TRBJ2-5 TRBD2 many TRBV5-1 CASSLVLQRGGQETQYF TGCGCCAGCAGCTTGGTCCTGCAGCGGGGGGGCCAAGAGACCCAGTACTTC
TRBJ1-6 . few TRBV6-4 CASSDSAGEGSPLHF TGTGCCAGCAGTGACTCCGCAGGGGAGGGGTCACCCCTCCACTTT
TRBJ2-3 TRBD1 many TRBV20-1 CSARRPGQGARTDTQYF TGCAGTGCTAGAAGACCGGGACAGGGGGCTCGCACAGATACGCAGTATTTT
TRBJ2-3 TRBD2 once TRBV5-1 CASSWGRRTSGRADTQYF TGCGCCAGCAGCTGGGGCCGACGGACTAGCGGGAGGGCAGATACGCAGTATTTT
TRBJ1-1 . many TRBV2 CASREDSAMNTEAFF TGTGCCAGCAGAGAAGATTCAGCCATGAACACTGAAGCTTTCTTT
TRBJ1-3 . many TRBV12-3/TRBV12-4 CASSFRQSDF TGTGCCAGCAGTTTTAGGCAGTCGGATTTT
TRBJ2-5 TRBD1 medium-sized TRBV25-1 CASRDRGVEETQYF TGTGCCAGCAGGGACAGGGGAGTGGAGGAGACCCAGTACTTC
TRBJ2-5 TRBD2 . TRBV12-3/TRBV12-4 CTNSPGLAGWQETQYF TGTACCAACAGTCCCGGACTAGCGGGGTGGCAAGAGACCCAGTACTTC
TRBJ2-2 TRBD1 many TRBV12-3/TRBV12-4 CASSPEDRENTGELFF TGTGCCAGCAGTCCGGAAGACAGGGAAAATACCGGGGAGCTGTTTTTT
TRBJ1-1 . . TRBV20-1 CSASMQPNTEAFF TGCAGTGCTAGCATGCAGCCGAACACTGAAGCTTTCTTT
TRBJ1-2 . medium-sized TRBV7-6 CASSPTLYGYTF TGTGCCAGCAGCCCGACCTTATATGGCTACACCTTC
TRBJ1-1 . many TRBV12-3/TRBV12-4 CASNLGGITEAFF TGTGCCAGCAACCTCGGGGGAATCACTGAAGCTTTCTTT
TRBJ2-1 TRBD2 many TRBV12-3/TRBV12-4 CASSPAGTSGSPEFF TGTGCCAGCAGTCCCGCCGGGACTAGCGGGAGCCCCGAGTTCTTC
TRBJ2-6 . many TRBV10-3 CAISESVAARGANVLTF TGTGCCATCAGTGAGTCGGTGGCGGCAAGAGGGGCCAACGTCCTGACTTTC
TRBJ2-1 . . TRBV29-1 CSADDSYNEQFF TGCAGCGCCGACGACAGCTACAATGAGCAGTTCTTC
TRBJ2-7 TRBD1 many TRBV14 CASSPGTGEYEQYF TGTGCCAGCAGCCCCGGGACAGGGGAATACGAGCAGTACTTC
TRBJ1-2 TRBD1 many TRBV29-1 CSARGQENGYTF TGCAGCGCCCGAGGACAGGAAAATGGCTACACCTTC
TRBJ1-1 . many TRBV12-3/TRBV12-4 CASSPWVGGREAFF TGTGCCAGCAGCCCCTGGGTTGGGGGACGTGAAGCTTTCTTT